A selection of T cell receptor beta chains follows, all from one sample in a study of T cell changes during pregnancy in multiple sclerosis. The method was immunoSEQ multiplex PCR; TCRdb's version includes in-frame clones alone and lacks a portion of them. The sample yields just under 100,000 clones, under 95% seen once. The specimen comprised peripheral blood, sampled after pregnancy. These receptors all come from a female donor with multiple sclerosis, enrolled in a pregnancy study. The CDR3 runs from the conserved cysteine through the conserved F or W. The order of the fields is D gene, J gene, clone size, V gene, CDR3 DNA, CDR3 protein. D genes are given only for firm matches. The size entry is marked missing in some rows and otherwise reads once, few, many or a size class.

D gene: -
J gene: TRBJ1-2
clone size: -
V gene: TRBV5-1
CDR3 DNA: TGCGCCAGCAGCTTGGTCTATGATAACTATGGCTACACCTTC
CDR3 protein: CASSLVYDNYGYTF

D gene: TRBD2
J gene: TRBJ2-3
clone size: -
V gene: TRBV7-2
CDR3 DNA: TGTGCCAGCAGCTTGAGCGGGGCGGGAGGGCGGGGAGATACGCAGTATTTT
CDR3 protein: CASSLSGAGGRGDTQYF

D gene: TRBD1
J gene: TRBJ1-1
clone size: -
V gene: TRBV7-9
CDR3 DNA: TGTGCCAGCAGCTTGGGACAGCAGCTAATGAACACTGAAGCTTTCTTT
CDR3 protein: CASSLGQQLMNTEAFF

D gene: TRBD2
J gene: TRBJ2-1
clone size: -
V gene: TRBV9
CDR3 DNA: TGTGCCAGCAGCGCCGGGACTAGCGGGAGCTCCTACAATGAGCAGTTCTTC
CDR3 protein: CASSAGTSGSSYNEQFF

D gene: -
J gene: TRBJ1-1
clone size: -
V gene: TRBV5-1
CDR3 DNA: TGCGCCAGCAGCCCCCAGACAGTCGTTGGGCAGGAAGCTTTCTTT
CDR3 protein: CASSPQTVVGQEAFF

D gene: TRBD2
J gene: TRBJ2-3
clone size: -
V gene: TRBV5-1
CDR3 DNA: TGCGCCAGCAGCTTGGCCGGGGGGAGGGGCACAGATACGCAGTATTTT
CDR3 protein: CASSLAGGRGTDTQYF

D gene: TRBD2
J gene: TRBJ2-7
clone size: -
V gene: TRBV27
CDR3 DNA: TGTGCCAGCAGTTGTGAGCTAGGTAAGCGGGAGCCCGTCTACGAGCAGTACTTC
CDR3 protein: CASSCELGKREPVYEQYF

D gene: TRBD1
J gene: TRBJ2-7
clone size: -
V gene: TRBV7-7
CDR3 DNA: TGTGCCAGCAGCTCCGGACAGGGGCTCGAGCAGTACTTC
CDR3 protein: CASSSGQGLEQYF

D gene: -
J gene: TRBJ2-1
clone size: once
V gene: TRBV5-1
CDR3 DNA: TGCGCCAGCAGCTTGGACGGGAGTTGGCCCGAGCAGTTCTTC
CDR3 protein: CASSLDGSWPEQFF

D gene: -
J gene: TRBJ2-5
clone size: -
V gene: TRBV7-2
CDR3 DNA: TGTGCCAGCAGCTTAGCGGGCAGGGGAGAGACCCAGTACTTC
CDR3 protein: CASSLAGRGETQYF

D gene: TRBD1
J gene: TRBJ1-4
clone size: -
V gene: TRBV27
CDR3 DNA: TGTGCCAGCAGTCCTCGGACAGGCGAAAAACTGTTTTTT
CDR3 protein: CASSPRTGEKLFF

D gene: -
J gene: TRBJ1-1
clone size: -
V gene: TRBV28
CDR3 DNA: TGTGCCAGCAGGGTACTAGGGACTGAAGCTTTCTTT
CDR3 protein: CASRVLGTEAFF

D gene: TRBD2
J gene: TRBJ2-3
clone size: few
V gene: TRBV7-9
CDR3 DNA: TGTGCCAGCAGCCTCTCACTAGCGGATAGCACAGATACGCAGTATTTT
CDR3 protein: CASSLSLADSTDTQYF

D gene: -
J gene: TRBJ1-5
clone size: -
V gene: TRBV6-6
CDR3 DNA: TGTGCCAGCACTCAGGGAAACAATCAGCCCCAGCATTTT
CDR3 protein: CASTQGNNQPQHF

D gene: -
J gene: TRBJ2-7
clone size: -
V gene: TRBV28
CDR3 DNA: TGTGCCAGCAAGGGCCAAGGGAATGGAGGCTCCTACGAGCAGTACTTC
CDR3 protein: CASKGQGNGGSYEQYF

D gene: -
J gene: TRBJ2-3
clone size: -
V gene: TRBV18
CDR3 DNA: TGTGCCAGCTCACCGCTAGCGAACACAGATACGCAGTATTTT
CDR3 protein: CASSPLANTDTQYF

D gene: -
J gene: TRBJ1-2
clone size: -
V gene: TRBV5-4
CDR3 DNA: TGTGCCAGCACCCTATCCCTCTGGGGAGAGCATGGCTACACCTTC
CDR3 protein: CASTLSLWGEHGYTF

D gene: -
J gene: TRBJ2-1
clone size: -
V gene: TRBV7-8
CDR3 DNA: TGTGCCAGCAGCTTCGGACTAATCATAACCCAAAGCTCCTACAATGAGCAGTTCTTC
CDR3 protein: CASSFGLIITQSSYNEQFF

D gene: TRBD2
J gene: TRBJ2-3
clone size: -
V gene: TRBV2
CDR3 DNA: TGTGCCAGCAGGCATCCCGGGACTAGCGGGATGGATACGCAGTATTTT
CDR3 protein: CASRHPGTSGMDTQYF

D gene: -
J gene: TRBJ2-3
clone size: -
V gene: TRBV9
CDR3 DNA: TGTGCCAGCAGCCAACAGCCGGGACTTCGCACAGATACGCAGTATTTT
CDR3 protein: CASSQQPGLRTDTQYF

D gene: -
J gene: TRBJ1-1
clone size: -
V gene: TRBV5-1
CDR3 DNA: TGCGCCAGCATTCAGGGCCTCGAAAACACTGAAGCTTTCTTT
CDR3 protein: CASIQGLENTEAFF

D gene: TRBD1
J gene: TRBJ1-2
clone size: -
V gene: TRBV19
CDR3 DNA: TGTGCCAGTAGACCTCACGGACAGGGAAAAGGTGGTGGCTACACCTTC
CDR3 protein: CASRPHGQGKGGGYTF

D gene: -
J gene: TRBJ2-3
clone size: -
V gene: TRBV7-9
CDR3 DNA: TGTGCCAGCAGCTCTTTCCACTTGAACACGCAGTATTTT
CDR3 protein: CASSSFHLNTQYF

D gene: -
J gene: TRBJ1-5
clone size: -
V gene: TRBV6-5
CDR3 DNA: TGTGCCAGCAGTTCAGGGGTGGATCAGCCCCAGCATTTT
CDR3 protein: CASSSGVDQPQHF

D gene: -
J gene: TRBJ2-7
clone size: -
V gene: TRBV7-3
CDR3 DNA: TGTGCCAGCAGCACCCGCGAGCGTACCGAGCAGTACTTC
CDR3 protein: CASSTRERTEQYF

D gene: TRBD1
J gene: TRBJ1-2
clone size: -
V gene: TRBV30
CDR3 DNA: TGTGCCTGGAGTCTGGGACAGGGGGATGGCTACACCTTC
CDR3 protein: CAWSLGQGDGYTF

D gene: -
J gene: TRBJ2-7
clone size: -
V gene: TRBV21-1
CDR3 DNA: TGTGCCAGCAGCAAGTCATTGAGGGGACATACCGGGACCTACGAGCAGTACTTC
CDR3 protein: CASSKSLRGHTGTYEQYF

D gene: -
J gene: TRBJ2-3
clone size: -
V gene: TRBV13
CDR3 DNA: TGTGCCAGCAGCTTAGGTATTCGTGAAGCGACAGATACGCAGTATTTT
CDR3 protein: CASSLGIREATDTQYF

D gene: TRBD2
J gene: TRBJ2-1
clone size: -
V gene: TRBV27
CDR3 DNA: TGTGCCAGCAGTTACGGCGGGAGCTCCTACAATGAGCAGTTCTTC
CDR3 protein: CASSYGGSSYNEQFF

D gene: -
J gene: TRBJ1-1
clone size: -
V gene: TRBV5-6
CDR3 DNA: TGTGCCAGCAGCTTGGCGGGTGTCACTGAAGCTTTCTTT
CDR3 protein: CASSLAGVTEAFF

D gene: -
J gene: TRBJ1-3
clone size: -
V gene: TRBV9
CDR3 DNA: TGTGCCAGCAGCGTAGCTACCGGGGGGAGTACTGGAAACACCATATATTTT
CDR3 protein: CASSVATGGSTGNTIYF

D gene: -
J gene: TRBJ2-7
clone size: -
V gene: TRBV18
CDR3 DNA: TGTGCCAGCTCACCTGGCCGCTACGAGCAGTACTTC
CDR3 protein: CASSPGRYEQYF